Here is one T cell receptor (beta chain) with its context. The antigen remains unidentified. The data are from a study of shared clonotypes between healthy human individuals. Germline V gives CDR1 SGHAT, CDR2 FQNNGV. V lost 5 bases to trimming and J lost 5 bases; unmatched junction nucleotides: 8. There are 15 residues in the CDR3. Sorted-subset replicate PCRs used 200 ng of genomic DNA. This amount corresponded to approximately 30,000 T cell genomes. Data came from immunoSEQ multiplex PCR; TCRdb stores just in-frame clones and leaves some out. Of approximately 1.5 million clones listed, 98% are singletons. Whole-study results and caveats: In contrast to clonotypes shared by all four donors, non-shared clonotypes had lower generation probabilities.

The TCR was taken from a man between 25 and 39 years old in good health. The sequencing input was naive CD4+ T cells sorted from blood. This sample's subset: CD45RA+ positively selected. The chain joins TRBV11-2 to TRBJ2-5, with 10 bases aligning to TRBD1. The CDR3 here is CASSPTGGWRETQYF. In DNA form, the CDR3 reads TGTGCCAGCAGCCCGACAGGGGGCTGGAGGGAGACCCAGTACTTC.